This T cell receptor beta chain was identified during a study of shared clonotypes between healthy human individuals. V was pared by 1 base and J by 4 bases, with 11 bases between. This CDR3 contains 15 residues. Per the germline V gene, CDR1 is SGHTA and CDR2 is FQGNSA. Assay used: immunoSEQ multiplex PCR; TCRdb lists only in-frame clones, some missing. The data show hundreds of thousands of clones, around 72% seen once. The genes are TRBV7-2 and TRBJ2-1; the D is unclear. Specimen: memory CD4+ T cells sorted from blood. Subset given: CD45RA-negative fraction. This clonotype was obtained from a woman in her twenties or thirties in good health. DNA for the CDR3: TGTGCCAGCAGCTTAGTTTATGGAAAATACAATGAGCAGTTCTTC. Its translation: CASSLVYGKYNEQFF.